This TCR beta chain emerged from a study of PD-1 blockade in classical Hodgkin lymphoma. TCRdb's table, derived via immunoSEQ multiplex PCR, lists solely in-frame clones and lacks some. The sample contains tens of thousands of clones, about 82% of which appear only once. Concerning this clone: Its antigen is unknown.

Study conclusions and caveats: The baseline diversity of complete responders showed similarity to that of newly diagnosed patients.

There was relapse after autologous stem cell transplantation in every patient, and there was variation in brentuximab vedotin exposure. Sequenced material: peripheral blood mononuclear cells (PBMCs), taken before the second cycle of nivolumab. The clonotype was recovered from a human donor with classical Hodgkin lymphoma.

The CDR3 spells CASSGPTLGATEAFF. The CDR3 DNA follows: TGTGCCAGCAGTGGCCCCACCCTTGGGGCCACTGAAGCTTTCTTT. The genes are TRBV6-4 and TRBJ1-1; TRBD1 might be the D (5 bases). Germline V gives CDR1 MRHNA, CDR2 SNTAGT. The CDR3 has 15 amino acids. Trimming removed 4 bases from V and 4 bases from J, with 16 bases in between.